This T cell receptor (beta chain) emerged from a study of T cells in Graves' hyperthyroidism and ophthalmopathy. The overall study: Pretreatment peripheral blood was obtained at initial diagnosis. Study-level results: Before onset, by a median of around six months, the model predicted ophthalmopathy. Separation of ophthalmopathy from stable hyperthyroidism was achieved by a 13 V-J model.

Amplification targeted TCR beta CDR3 regions from RNA transcripts. Carried out on the TCR CDR3, a first-round RT-PCR used the HTBI primer set. From the multiplex PCR reads, TCRdb called clonotypes with MiXCR, one entry per CDR3 protein. The data hold 350,000 to 450,000 distinct CDR3 sequences, with 15% to 20% observed a single time. Diagnosis rested on symptoms, serum thyroxine and TRAb, thyroid ultrasound, and orbital computed tomography. J was trimmed by 1 base and V by 2 bases; bases with no gene match: 7. Germline V gives CDR1 MNHNS, CDR2 SASEGT. The CDR3 length is 16 residues. The sample holds many counts of this clonotype. Its matching antigen is unknown.

The chain couples TRBV6-1 to TRBJ2-7; TRBD1 matches 8 bases. Sequenced: blood. This receptor was obtained from a woman under 40 with Graves' hyperthyroidism that later progressed to Graves' ophthalmopathy. The CDR3 spells CASSESVGQASYEQYF. In nucleotides, the CDR3 is TGTGCCAGCAGTGAAAGTGTGGGACAGGCGTCCTACGAGCAGTACTTC.